The rows below give T cell receptor beta chains drawn from one sample of a study of CD8 T cells in ankylosing spondylitis. MiXCR was run by TCRdb on the 5' RACE reads, yielding one entry per CDR3 protein. The table has about 130,000 distinct CDR3 sequences, roughly a sixth seen once. Sequenced input: blood, either unsorted or a sorted T cell fraction (not recorded which). The receptor set was obtained from a male donor with ankylosing spondylitis. The CDR3 runs from the conserved cysteine through the conserved F or W.

v_call: TRBV4-3; j_call: TRBJ2-1; cdr3_aa: CASSQETDYSYNEQFF
v_call: TRBV7-9; j_call: TRBJ2-3; cdr3_aa: CASSPNRGTRTDTQYF
v_call: TRBV3-1; j_call: TRBJ2-7; cdr3_aa: CASSPFGRPYEQYF
v_call: TRBV7-9; j_call: TRBJ1-1; cdr3_aa: CASSFFGTEAFF
v_call: TRBV12-3/TRBV12-4; j_call: TRBJ2-2; cdr3_aa: CASSLYGGAGELFF
v_call: TRBV27; j_call: TRBJ1-2; cdr3_aa: CASSVNPTAGYTF
v_call: TRBV20-1; j_call: TRBJ2-3; cdr3_aa: CSARDLSGRGSTDTQYF
v_call: TRBV29-1; j_call: TRBJ2-6; cdr3_aa: CSVSPGQGSVLTF
v_call: TRBV19; j_call: TRBJ1-1; cdr3_aa: CASSMWTEAFF
v_call: TRBV20-1; j_call: TRBJ1-4; cdr3_aa: CSARWGRGHEKLFF
v_call: TRBV27; j_call: TRBJ2-1; cdr3_aa: CASSPTGGEQFF
v_call: TRBV20-1; j_call: TRBJ2-2; cdr3_aa: CSAGDYSNTGELFF
v_call: TRBV20-1; j_call: TRBJ1-5; cdr3_aa: CSARTGVRQPQHF
v_call: TRBV7-9; j_call: TRBJ2-1; cdr3_aa: CASSPSDRGSYNEQFF
v_call: TRBV28; j_call: TRBJ1-1; cdr3_aa: CASSAGWNTEAFF
v_call: TRBV9; j_call: TRBJ2-3; cdr3_aa: CASRDGADTDTQYF
v_call: TRBV11-1; j_call: TRBJ2-7; cdr3_aa: CASSPGAGDPLAGGLHEQYF
v_call: TRBV20-1; j_call: TRBJ2-7; cdr3_aa: CSARVRTPMTEQYF
v_call: TRBV20-1; j_call: TRBJ1-2; cdr3_aa: CSARDVGVNYGYTF
v_call: TRBV20-1; j_call: TRBJ2-4; cdr3_aa: CSARGPSLGNIQYF
v_call: TRBV7-8; j_call: TRBJ1-5; cdr3_aa: CASSSIQGLYSNQPQHF
v_call: TRBV27; j_call: TRBJ2-7; cdr3_aa: CASRSIFHEQYF
v_call: TRBV15; j_call: TRBJ2-5; cdr3_aa: CATSRDRVEETQYF
v_call: TRBV11-3; j_call: TRBJ1-1; cdr3_aa: CASSPNRNTEAFF
v_call: TRBV13; j_call: TRBJ2-5; cdr3_aa: CASSLWYSETQYF
v_call: TRBV24-1; j_call: TRBJ2-2; cdr3_aa: CATGTGELFF
v_call: TRBV7-3; j_call: TRBJ2-1; cdr3_aa: CASSLISGRPEEDEQFF
v_call: TRBV7-2; j_call: TRBJ2-1; cdr3_aa: CASSLWDGASANEQFF
v_call: TRBV9; j_call: TRBJ2-7; cdr3_aa: CASSVAVTGGYEQYF
v_call: TRBV7-9; j_call: TRBJ1-6; cdr3_aa: CASSTARATQNSPLHF
v_call: TRBV20-1; j_call: TRBJ2-7; cdr3_aa: CSASGTSLSYEQYF
v_call: TRBV4-1; j_call: TRBJ1-4; cdr3_aa: CASSRNEKLFF
v_call: TRBV14; j_call: TRBJ2-1; cdr3_aa: CASSVYWGSYNEQFF
v_call: TRBV6-1; j_call: TRBJ2-2; cdr3_aa: CASSEAGTGELFF
v_call: TRBV2; j_call: TRBJ2-2; cdr3_aa: CASSEWGWGGDGELFF
v_call: TRBV5-1; j_call: TRBJ2-7; cdr3_aa: CASSLVQGTYEQYF
v_call: TRBV7-9; j_call: TRBJ2-3; cdr3_aa: CVSGRVDTQYF
v_call: TRBV18; j_call: TRBJ2-7; cdr3_aa: CASSPGVGYYEQYF
v_call: TRBV4-3; j_call: TRBJ2-7; cdr3_aa: CASSQGAGRNEQYF
v_call: TRBV19; j_call: TRBJ1-2; cdr3_aa: CASSVRDGLFYGYTF
v_call: TRBV11-1; j_call: TRBJ2-1; cdr3_aa: CASSLRSGGSYNEQFF
v_call: TRBV18; j_call: TRBJ1-5; cdr3_aa: CASSLRAAGNQPQHF
v_call: TRBV6-2/TRBV6-3; j_call: TRBJ2-6; cdr3_aa: CASSYSSGANVLTF
v_call: TRBV20-1; j_call: TRBJ2-1; cdr3_aa: CSARDLVAGLGNEQFF
v_call: TRBV7-8; j_call: TRBJ2-7; cdr3_aa: CASSPPPRRAYEQYF